The T cell receptor beta chain under discussion was sequenced for a study of blood T cells in healthy people across ages. The CDR3 spans 15 residues. CDR1 SGHVS and CDR2 FQNEAQ come from the germline V gene. J gave up 11 bases and V 6 bases, and 16 bases lay outside the gene matches. The use of a sample-barcoded 5' primer and a J-beta primer mix characterized a second PCR of roughly 6 to 11 cycles. Researchers report that a template-switch adaptor with 12 random nucleotides tagged each cDNA molecule. TCRdb redid the calling of the 5' RACE reads with MiXCR, one entry per CDR3 protein. The sample lists around 710,000 distinct CDR3 sequences, roughly two fifths seen once, with approximately 22% in the top ten. The sample providers were healthy Caucasian people from Russia, aged about 6 to 90. In its sample, this clonotype was seen a few times.

The rearrangement joins TRBV7-8 to TRBJ2-5; TRBD2 aligns across 9 bases. The specimen was blood. This clonotype was obtained from a woman in her fifties or sixties in good health. The chain's CDR3 is CASRVGLANNNEQYF. In DNA, the CDR3 is TGTGCCAGCAGGGTCGGACTAGCGAACAACAATGAGCAGTACTTC.